These T cell receptor beta chains were read from a single sample in a study of blood T cell repertoires in COVID-19. Sequencing was performed with immunoSEQ multiplex PCR; in TCRdb, only in-frame clones are kept and a portion is missing. The repertoire holds over 150,000 clones, with roughly 84% as singletons. The specimen sequenced was peripheral blood. These receptors were taken from a woman aged 80 or older with active or convalescent COVID-19. Both conserved end residues are part of each CDR3. The D gene is left open where the match is weak. Size is stated for part of the rows, as once, few or many counts, or as a class when the clone is expanded.

V	size	D	J	CDR3	DNA
TRBV3-1/TRBV3-2	.	TRBD1	TRBJ1-2	CASSQDRGLDYGYTF	TGTGCCAGCAGCCAAGACAGGGGGCTCGACTATGGCTACACCTTC
TRBV19	.	TRBD1	TRBJ1-3	CAARDSTPFVSGNTIYF	TGTGCCGCTCGGGACAGCACACCCTTTGTCTCTGGAAACACCATATATTTT
TRBV4-2	.	TRBD1	TRBJ1-4	CASSQGQGEDTNEKLFF	TGTGCCAGCAGCCAAGGACAGGGGGAGGATACTAATGAAAAACTGTTTTTT
TRBV5-1	.	.	TRBJ1-2	CASSESESGYTF	TGCGCCAGCAGCGAGTCCGAGAGTGGCTACACCTTC
TRBV19	.	.	TRBJ1-1	CASSPAAGMNTEAFF	TGTGCCAGTAGTCCCGCGGCGGGGATGAACACTGAAGCTTTCTTT
TRBV28	.	TRBD1	TRBJ1-2	CASRTGGAGYTF	TGTGCCAGCAGGACAGGGGGCGCTGGCTACACCTTC
TRBV19	few	.	TRBJ2-2	CASSIALAGTGELFF	TGTGCCAGTAGTATAGCACTAGCAGGTACCGGGGAGCTGTTTTTT
TRBV9	.	.	TRBJ2-5	CASSVAPEETQYF	TGTGCCAGCAGCGTAGCACCAGAAGAGACCCAGTACTTC
TRBV6-1	.	.	TRBJ1-5	CASSESQTYSNQPQHF	TGTGCCAGCAGTGAATCGCAGACTTATAGCAATCAGCCCCAGCATTTT
TRBV5-4	.	.	TRBJ2-3	CASSRASDTQYF	TGTGCCAGCAGTCGTGCGTCAGATACGCAGTATTTT
TRBV5-4	.	TRBD1	TRBJ1-2	CASSSPKAQGNYGYTF	TGTGCCAGCAGCAGTCCTAAAGCACAGGGGAACTATGGCTACACCTTC
TRBV5-1	.	.	TRBJ2-6	CASSPPTVSGANVLTF	TGCGCCAGCAGCCCCCCCACGGTTAGTGGGGCCAACGTCCTGACTTTC
TRBV7-9	.	.	TRBJ1-1	CASSYRAVAFF	TGTGCCAGCAGCTATCGTGCAGTGGCTTTCTTT
TRBV5-1	once	.	TRBJ1-3	CASSLARGSGNTIYF	TGCGCCAGCAGCTTGGCAAGAGGGTCTGGAAACACCATATATTTT
TRBV10-1	.	.	TRBJ2-7	CASSESGVADYEQYF	TGCGCCAGCAGTGAGTCAGGGGTAGCTGACTACGAGCAGTACTTC
TRBV30	.	.	TRBJ1-3	CAWAGDSGNTIYF	TGTGCCTGGGCAGGGGACTCTGGAAACACCATATATTTT
TRBV5-1	.	TRBD1	TRBJ1-1	CASSPDRGIATEAFF	TGCGCCAGCAGCCCGGACAGGGGGATTGCCACTGAAGCTTTCTTT
TRBV10-3	.	.	TRBJ1-6	CAIGVQGRGLQNSPLHF	TGTGCCATCGGGGTACAGGGTAGAGGCTTACAGAATTCACCCCTCCACTTT
TRBV6-1	.	.	TRBJ1-1	CASSEWGGQSVKAFF	TGTGCCAGCAGTGAATGGGGGGGCCAGTCGGTTAAAGCTTTCTTT
TRBV5-1	.	.	TRBJ1-1	CASSLTAAGTEAFF	TGCGCCAGCAGCTTAACAGCTGCGGGCACTGAAGCTTTCTTT
TRBV6-5	.	.	TRBJ1-6	CASSKLRDSPLHF	TGTGCCAGCAGTAAATTACGGGATTCACCCCTCCACTTT
TRBV7-9	.	.	TRBJ2-7	CASSLADTGNRHEQYF	TGTGCCAGCAGCTTAGCTGATACCGGGAACCGCCACGAGCAGTACTTC
TRBV7-9	.	TRBD1	TRBJ2-7	CASSMTGSYEQYF	TGTGCCAGCAGTATGACAGGGTCCTACGAGCAGTACTTC
TRBV5-1	.	TRBD2	TRBJ2-5	CASSPGLAGGETQYF	TGCGCCAGCAGCCCGGGACTAGCGGGAGGTGAGACCCAGTACTTC
TRBV7-8	.	TRBD1	TRBJ1-2	CASSQGTGIPYGYTF	TGTGCCAGCAGCCAAGGGACAGGGATCCCCTATGGCTACACCTTC
TRBV11-2	few	TRBD2	TRBJ2-1	CASSLVLAGGYNEQFF	TGTGCCAGCAGCTTAGTTCTAGCGGGGGGGTACAATGAGCAGTTCTTC
TRBV19	.	.	TRBJ1-1	CAIRRTGSTEAFF	TGTGCTATTCGTAGGACCGGGAGCACTGAAGCTTTCTTT
TRBV7-6	.	TRBD2	TRBJ2-2	CASSFSGLPNTGELFF	TGTGCCAGCAGCTTTAGCGGGCTTCCTAACACCGGGGAGCTGTTTTTT
TRBV12-3/TRBV12-4	.	TRBD1	TRBJ2-7	CASRFTGAHEQYF	TGTGCCAGCAGATTTACAGGGGCACACGAGCAGTACTTC
TRBV3-1/TRBV3-2	.	TRBD2	TRBJ2-3	CASRRGQAGTSGRVRDTQYF	TGTGCCAGCAGAAGAGGACAGGCTGGGACTAGCGGGAGGGTTCGAGATACGCAGTATTTT
TRBV28	.	.	TRBJ1-4	CASSPGGANEKLFF	TGTGCCAGCAGTCCGGGGGGGGCTAATGAAAAACTGTTTTTT
TRBV5-4	.	.	TRBJ2-3	CASSSRAGDTQYF	TGTGCCAGCAGCTCCAGAGCGGGAGATACGCAGTATTTT
TRBV5-1	.	.	TRBJ2-3	CASSLGLGLSTDTQYF	TGCGCCAGCAGCTTGGGGTTGGGGCTTAGCACAGATACGCAGTATTTT
TRBV28	.	.	TRBJ2-1	CASSFSLGEQFF	TGTGCCAGCAGTTTTTCTCTCGGTGAGCAGTTCTTC
TRBV7-2	.	.	TRBJ2-2	CAPQDTNTGELFF	TGTGCCCCCCAGGACACTAACACCGGGGAGCTGTTTTTT
TRBV19	.	.	TRBJ1-5	CASSTGIQPQHF	TGTGCCAGTAGTACAGGGATTCAGCCCCAGCATTTT
TRBV10-1	.	.	TRBJ1-1	CASSPGEWNTEAFF	TGCGCCAGCAGTCCAGGGGAGTGGAACACTGAAGCTTTCTTT
TRBV10-3	.	.	TRBJ1-2	CAISSKQGFGYTF	TGTGCCATCAGTAGTAAACAGGGTTTTGGCTACACCTTC
TRBV7-6	.	.	TRBJ1-5	CASSSGQNSNQPQHF	TGTGCCAGCAGCTCCGGACAGAATAGCAATCAGCCCCAGCATTTT
TRBV12-5	.	TRBD1	TRBJ1-3	CASGLGQGGNTIYF	TGTGCTAGTGGGCTGGGACAGGGGGGAAACACCATATATTTT
TRBV5-6	.	TRBD2	TRBJ2-1	CASSRLTSGREGSNEQFF	TGTGCCAGCAGTCGACTCACGAGCGGACGGGAGGGGAGCAATGAGCAGTTCTTC
TRBV7-2	.	.	TRBJ2-4	CASSPIGQANIQYF	TGTGCCAGCAGCCCAATAGGTCAGGCAAACATTCAGTACTTC
TRBV6-5	few	TRBD1	TRBJ1-1	CAAGGPGGEAFF	TGTGCCGCAGGGGGGCCCGGGGGAGAAGCTTTCTTT
TRBV12-5	.	.	TRBJ2-2	CASGSHPGVTGELFF	TGTGCTAGTGGTTCCCATCCGGGTGTCACCGGGGAGCTGTTTTTT
TRBV11-2	few	.	TRBJ1-1	CASSLGPVITEAFF	TGTGCCAGCAGCTTAGGTCCGGTTATCACTGAAGCTTTCTTT
TRBV19	.	.	TRBJ1-2	CASSISDGEGYTF	TGTGCCAGTAGTATTTCAGATGGTGAAGGCTACACCTTC
TRBV18	.	TRBD1	TRBJ2-7	CASSSGGAVYEQYF	TGTGCCAGCTCGTCAGGGGGCGCGGTCTACGAGCAGTACTTC
TRBV10-2	once	TRBD1	TRBJ2-3	CASSDTGGSFTDTQYF	TGCGCCAGCAGTGATACAGGGGGTTCCTTCACAGATACGCAGTATTTT